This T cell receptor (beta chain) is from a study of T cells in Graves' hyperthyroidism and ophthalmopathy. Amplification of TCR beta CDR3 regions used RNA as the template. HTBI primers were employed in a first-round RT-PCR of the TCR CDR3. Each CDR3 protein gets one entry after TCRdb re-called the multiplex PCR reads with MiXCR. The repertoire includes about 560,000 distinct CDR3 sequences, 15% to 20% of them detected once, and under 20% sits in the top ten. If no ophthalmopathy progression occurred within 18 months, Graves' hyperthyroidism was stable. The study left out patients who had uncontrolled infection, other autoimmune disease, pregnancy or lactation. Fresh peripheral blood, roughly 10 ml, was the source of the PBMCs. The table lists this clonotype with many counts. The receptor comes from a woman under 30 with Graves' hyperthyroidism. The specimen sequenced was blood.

The DNA of the CDR3 is TGTGCCAGCAGCCTCGGTAGGACTTCTAACTATGGCTACACCTTC. Translating it yields CASSLGRTSNYGYTF. This rearrangement joins TRBV14 to TRBJ1-2, with D uncertain. The V gene lost 4 bases and the J gene lost 0 bases, with 12 bases spanning the gap. Germline CDR1 reads SGHDN; CDR2 reads FVKESK. This CDR3 region has 15 residues.